These T cell receptor beta chains were read from a single sample in a study of CD8 T cells in Susac syndrome. TCRdb used MiXCR to reprocess the immunoSEQ multiplex PCR reads, holding one entry per CDR3 protein. The table includes tens of thousands of distinct CDR3 sequences, around 94% detected once. Sequenced sample: CD8+ T cells from PBMCs. The receptors here all came from a human donor in good health. The CDR3 runs from the conserved cysteine through the conserved F or W. The D gene is left open where the match is weak. The size of a clone is reported for some rows only, either as once, few or many, or as a class for expanded clones.

v_gene	j_gene	d_gene	abundance	CDR3aa	CDR3nt
TRBV5-1	TRBJ1-1	-	-	CASSLAEPGTWNTEAFF	TGCGCCAGCAGCTTGGCTGAACCGGGAACTTGGAACACTGAAGCTTTCTTT
TRBV7-9	TRBJ1-2	TRBD1	once	CASSLVAQGEDGYTF	TGTGCCAGCAGCTTAGTGGCGCAGGGGGAGGATGGCTACACCTTC
TRBV3-1	TRBJ2-5	TRBD1	-	CASSHSGGFVQETQYF	TGTGCCAGCAGCCACTCAGGGGGATTCGTCCAAGAGACCCAGTACTTC
TRBV9	TRBJ2-1	-	once	CASSDGASYNEQFF	TGTGCCAGCAGCGACGGAGCGTCCTACAATGAGCAGTTCTTC
TRBV20-1	TRBJ2-1	-	-	CSARDLTGPTNYNEQFF	TGCAGTGCTAGAGACCTTACCGGGCCGACCAACTACAATGAGCAGTTCTTC
TRBV19	TRBJ1-4	TRBD1	-	CASSMASRGPDEKLFF	TGTGCCAGTAGTATGGCCTCGAGGGGGCCGGATGAAAAACTGTTTTTT
TRBV5-1	TRBJ2-4	-	-	CASSQGDILGDIQYF	TGCGCCAGCAGCCAAGGAGACATCCTTGGGGACATTCAGTACTTC
TRBV6-5	TRBJ2-2	TRBD1	few	CASSYGTGDTGELFF	TGTGCCAGCAGTTACGGGACAGGGGACACCGGGGAGCTGTTTTTT
TRBV28	TRBJ2-2	TRBD1	once	CASTPGTGDTGELFF	TGTGCCAGCACCCCCGGGACAGGGGACACCGGGGAGCTGTTTTTT
TRBV4-1	TRBJ2-1	-	-	CASSQERDSYNEQFF	TGCGCCAGCAGCCAAGAGCGGGACAGCTACAATGAGCAGTTCTTC
TRBV7-6	TRBJ2-1	-	-	CASSGVQWPPGEQFF	TGTGCCAGCAGCGGGGTGCAATGGCCGCCCGGGGAGCAGTTCTTC
TRBV7-9	TRBJ2-3	-	-	CANGQSDSSTDTQYF	TGTGCCAACGGGCAGTCGGATTCTAGCACAGATACGCAGTATTTT
TRBV13	TRBJ1-4	-	-	CASTLRVEVRNEKLFF	TGTGCCAGCACCCTCCGGGTAGAAGTACGTAATGAAAAACTGTTTTTT
TRBV7-9	TRBJ1-2	-	-	CASSLGVNDGYTF	TGTGCCAGCAGCTTAGGAGTAAACGATGGCTACACCTTC
TRBV7-9	TRBJ1-1	-	-	CASSLAPDGVAPEAFF	TGTGCCAGCAGCTTAGCACCGGACGGAGTTGCCCCTGAAGCTTTCTTT
TRBV20-1	TRBJ2-1	-	-	CSARIRSYNEQFF	TGCAGTGCTAGGATACGGAGCTACAATGAGCAGTTCTTC
TRBV23-1	TRBJ1-6	-	-	CASVQGPLYNSPLHF	TGCGCCAGCGTCCAGGGGCCTCTCTATAATTCACCCCTCCACTTT
TRBV13	TRBJ2-7	-	-	CASSSAMSSYEQYF	TGTGCCAGCAGCTCCGCGATGAGCTCCTACGAGCAGTACTTC
TRBV9	TRBJ2-7	-	-	CASSITDSSYEQYF	TGTGCCAGCAGCATTACAGATAGCTCCTACGAGCAGTACTTC